Sequencing of this TCR beta chain was carried out in a study of tumor-infiltrating lymphocytes in primary liver carcinoma. Study-level background: Surgeons treated the primary liver carcinoma of the patients by surgical resection.

Germline V gene lookup returns CDR1 MNHNS and CDR2 SASEGT. This CDR3 has 14 residues. Note on this clonotype: A read error may explain this, as a much larger clone is one base away.

TCR beta cDNA came from roughly 550 ng total RNA, primed with a constant-region primer. Nested multiplex PCR, run for three rounds with slightly modified ARM-PCR, yielded TCR beta libraries. Two initial PCR rounds of ten to eleven cycles each paired TRBV1-TRBV30 forward primers with a C-beta reverse primer. MiXCR was run by TCRdb on the multiplex PCR reads, yielding one entry per CDR3 protein. The repertoire has fewer than 350,000 distinct CDR3 sequences, 65% of them found once; the top ten carry approximately 9%. Germline DNA was also extracted, and blood RNA derived from unsorted whole blood. The sequence came from a middle-aged man with primary liver carcinoma and hepatitis B virus infection. The chain couples TRBV6-1 to TRBJ1-1; 7 positions match TRBD1. The sequenced sample was peripheral blood. The CDR3 region has the DNA TGTGGCAGCAGTGAACTTGAGGGGGCAACTGAAGCTTTCTTT. This encodes CGSSELEGATEAFF.